These T cell receptor beta chains were read from a single sample in a study of T cells expressing NK-cell markers. TCRdb re-called the 5' RACE reads, yielding one record per CDR3 amino acid sequence without DNA. The specimen's table records hundreds of thousands of distinct CDR3 sequences. The specimen sequenced was blood T cells: a sorted CD56 or NKG2C T cell subset, CD4+ or CD8+ T cells, or bulk PBMC T cells (not recorded which). The receptor set was obtained from a woman aged 18 to 75 in good health. Both conserved end residues are part of each CDR3. Each record gives: V gene, J gene, CDR3 protein.

V: TRBV20-1; J: TRBJ2-1; CDR3: CSARKTTGEQFF
V: TRBV12-3/TRBV12-4; J: TRBJ2-7; CDR3: CASSSGGTTSYEQYF
V: TRBV20-1; J: TRBJ2-3; CDR3: CSAVRLASTDTQYF
V: TRBV24-1; J: TRBJ2-7; CDR3: CATSDGRGVFEQYF
V: TRBV6-5; J: TRBJ1-4; CDR3: CASSYSGQGAHEKLFF
V: TRBV7-2; J: TRBJ2-3; CDR3: CASRLPGLAGGPVSSTDTQYF
V: TRBV6-2/TRBV6-3; J: TRBJ2-3; CDR3: CASSYPKRQGARYTQYF
V: TRBV6-2/TRBV6-3; J: TRBJ2-1; CDR3: CATREGGSYNEQFF
V: TRBV11-2; J: TRBJ2-3; CDR3: CASSPDRGTDTQYF
V: TRBV4-1; J: TRBJ1-4; CDR3: CASSQDFGTPGEKLFF
V: TRBV20-1; J: TRBJ2-1; CDR3: CSATDRGNEQFF
V: TRBV5-1; J: TRBJ1-1; CDR3: CASSLEDMNTEAFF
V: TRBV20-1; J: TRBJ1-5; CDR3: CSAGRTGSQPQHF
V: TRBV19; J: TRBJ1-5; CDR3: CASSIELVGSNQPQHF
V: TRBV7-2; J: TRBJ1-1; CDR3: CASSPEPDMNTEAFF
V: TRBV29-1; J: TRBJ1-5; CDR3: CSVKHGTDNQPQHF
V: TRBV15; J: TRBJ2-1; CDR3: CATSRGGSGRRVEQFF
V: TRBV28; J: TRBJ2-5; CDR3: CASSPPVQETQYF
V: TRBV6-1; J: TRBJ1-4; CDR3: CASGDRGEKLFF
V: TRBV28; J: TRBJ2-2; CDR3: CASAGTGRKAGELFF
V: TRBV12-3/TRBV12-4; J: TRBJ1-5; CDR3: CASSPDRASPQHF
V: TRBV10-2; J: TRBJ2-1; CDR3: CASSEGGNYNEQFF
V: TRBV28; J: TRBJ2-7; CDR3: CASSLGIYEQYF
V: TRBV14; J: TRBJ1-6; CDR3: CASSPSQGFNSPLHF
V: TRBV20-1; J: TRBJ2-3; CDR3: CSATIADTQYF
V: TRBV5-1; J: TRBJ2-2; CDR3: CASSPPTGEEGELFF
V: TRBV10-3; J: TRBJ1-2; CDR3: CAACPAGQVNYGYTF
V: TRBV29-1; J: TRBJ2-3; CDR3: CSWDRSTDTQYF
V: TRBV20-1; J: TRBJ2-2; CDR3: CSARDSAGGELFF
V: TRBV20-1; J: TRBJ2-4; CDR3: CSAGGGKDIQYF
V: TRBV18; J: TRBJ2-1; CDR3: CASSALPPMDPYNEQFF
V: TRBV6-6; J: TRBJ1-4; CDR3: CASSSTNEKLFF
V: TRBV12-3/TRBV12-4; J: TRBJ1-1; CDR3: CASSLGKRGSRDTEAFF
V: TRBV12-3/TRBV12-4; J: TRBJ2-2; CDR3: CASTPGPPRTGELFF
V: TRBV18; J: TRBJ1-1; CDR3: CASSPGRTAEAFF
V: TRBV5-1; J: TRBJ2-7; CDR3: CASSYGVAVYEQYF
V: TRBV7-2; J: TRBJ2-6; CDR3: CASSLQDSGANVLTF
V: TRBV29-1; J: TRBJ2-1; CDR3: CSVLGLAGGYNEQFF
V: TRBV6-1; J: TRBJ2-3; CDR3: CASNRGTTDTQYF
V: TRBV6-2/TRBV6-3; J: TRBJ2-2; CDR3: CASTGLSPGGGGELFF
V: TRBV4-1; J: TRBJ2-3; CDR3: CASSLLVGTQYF
V: TRBV12-3/TRBV12-4; J: TRBJ1-1; CDR3: CASIRNTEAFF
V: TRBV6-5; J: TRBJ2-3; CDR3: CASSYWGQGRGTDTQYF
V: TRBV27; J: TRBJ2-1; CDR3: CASKIDRGSFNEQFF
V: TRBV14; J: TRBJ2-1; CDR3: CASSQDSRTSGGTSSYNEQFF
V: TRBV18; J: TRBJ1-4; CDR3: CASYPGHPKGGEKLFF
V: TRBV12-3/TRBV12-4; J: TRBJ2-6; CDR3: CASTLGPGANVLTF
V: TRBV7-2; J: TRBJ2-3; CDR3: CASSSAPTDTQYF
V: TRBV28; J: TRBJ1-2; CDR3: CASSLWLGMDGYTF
V: TRBV5-1; J: TRBJ1-1; CDR3: CASSFRGGSTEAFF